The 27 T cell receptor beta chains below come from one sample, sequenced in a study of cytomegalovirus exposure and HLA in healthy donors. The study ran its PCR with 60 Vbeta and 13 Jbeta primers. Clones were sequenced by immunoSEQ multiplex PCR, and TCRdb holds only the in-frame ones, with some missing. The data show tens of thousands of clones, roughly three quarters seen once. Material: PBMCs. These receptor sequences come from a young man in good health and CMV-seronegative.

This clone was observed a handful of times. V is TRBV7-9 and J is TRBJ2-7; the D is unclear. V was cut by 5 bases and J by 6 bases, with 17 bases left in between. The CDR3 is 14 amino acids. CDR1 is SEHNR and CDR2 is FQNEAQ in the germline V gene (reference sequence). The CDR3 DNA follows: TGTGCCAGCAGCCCCCGAAATCCCCTAGGCGAGCAGTACTTC. Translating it yields CASSPRNPLGEQYF.

This clone has more than one count but fewer than ten. This chain uses TRBV11-2 with TRBJ1-1; 8 nucleotides line up with TRBD1. V was clipped by 5 bases and J by 1 base; unmatched bases: 12. Germline CDR1 is SGHAT and CDR2 is FQNNGV. There are 17 residues in the CDR3. The CDR3 DNA sequence: TGTGCCAGCAGCCATCGGACAGGGCGTCTTTCGAACACTGAAGCTTTCTTT. This codes for CASSHRTGRLSNTEAFF.

This clone has a handful of counts. V and J are TRBV19 and TRBJ2-2, with a weak D call TRBD1 (6 bases). The CDR3 contains 12 residues. Germline V gene lookup returns CDR1 LNHDA and CDR2 SQIVND (reference sequence). V was pared by 6 bases and J by 8 bases, with 10 bases between. The CDR3 loop reads CASSPQGGELFF. CDR3 DNA sequence: TGTGCCAGTAGCCCACAGGGAGGGGAGCTGTTTTTT.

V usage is TRBV10-1 and J usage is TRBJ2-3; possible D gene TRBD1, 6 bases. In germline, CDR1 is WNHNN, CDR2 SYGVQD (reference sequence). This CDR3 contains 15 residues. Trimming removed 3 bases from V and 1 base from J, with 11 bases in between. Here the CDR3 reads CASSEDRSGTDTQYF. The CDR3 DNA reads TGCGCCAGCAGTGAAGACAGGTCGGGCACAGATACGCAGTATTTT.

The V gene is TRBV6-1, the J gene TRBJ1-5; a possible D gene is TRBD1 (6 bases). This CDR3 spans 13 amino acids. Germline CDR1 MNHNS, CDR2 SASEGT. Trimming stripped 7 bases from V and 3 bases from J, with 10 bases between. The CDR3, as DNA: TGTGCCAGCACCGACAGGTTCAATCAGCCCCAGCATTTT. Translation gives CASTDRFNQPQHF.

A few counts support this clone. This rearrangement joins TRBV6-6 to TRBJ1-5; possibly TRBD1 for D (6 bases). V shed 2 bases and J shed 6 bases, with 11 bases lying between them. From germline, CDR1 is MNHNY and CDR2 SVGAGI (reference sequence). The CDR3 runs 14 residues. The CDR3 sequence is CASSYGSGVQPQHF. The CDR3 DNA reads TGTGCCAGCAGTTACGGTTCAGGGGTTCAGCCCCAGCATTTT.

The chain combines TRBV7-2 with TRBJ2-3; 10 nucleotides line up with TRBD2. Germline V gene sequence: CDR1 SGHTA, CDR2 FQGNSA. V lost 5 bases and J lost 6; bases outside the gene matches: 11. This CDR3 contains 16 residues. The CDR3 sequence: CASSLVAGGKIDTQYF. The DNA for the CDR3 is TGTGCCAGCAGCCTCGTAGCGGGGGGAAAAATCGATACGCAGTATTTT.

This chain links TRBV6-6 with TRBJ1-5; 11 nucleotides agree with TRBD1. The CDR3 has 15 amino acids. Germline V gene sequence: CDR1 MNHNY, CDR2 SVGAGI (reference sequence). Trimming removed 5 bases from V and 7 bases from J; junction bases left unmatched: 7. The CDR3 loop reads CASSPGQGADQPQHF. The CDR3 nucleotides read TGTGCCAGCAGTCCAGGACAGGGGGCCGACCAGCCCCAGCATTTT.

The chain combines TRBV14 with TRBJ2-1; TRBD1 matches at 9 bases. The CDR3 is made up of 17 amino acids. J gave up 11 bases and V 1 base, and 15 bases lay outside the gene matches. Germline values: CDR1 SGHDN, CDR2 FVKESK. In DNA, the CDR3 is TGTGCCAGCAGCCAAGTGATTTCGGGACAGGGCCAAAGTAAGCAGTTCTTC. Its protein is CASSQVISGQGQSKQFF.

Only a few counts were recorded for this clone. V is TRBV7-2 and J is TRBJ1-1; D is uncertain. The V and J ends lost 3 bases and 0 bases respectively, with 8 bases between them. Germline lookup yields CDR1 SGHTA and CDR2 FQGNSA. The CDR3 contains 14 residues. CDR3 coding DNA: TGTGCCAGCAGCTTTGGGCAGATGAACACTGAAGCTTTCTTT. Translated, it gives CASSFGQMNTEAFF.

The chain joins TRBV21-1 to TRBJ1-5. TRBV21-1 has pseudogene status. The length of the CDR3 is 16 residues. CDR3 sequence reads: CASSKARKPSGQPQHF. The CDR3 DNA reads as TGTGCCAGCAGCAAAGCGCGGAAACCCTCGGGTCAGCCCCAGCATTTT.

The chain uses TRBV9 and TRBJ2-1; D call uncertain. The V end lost 0 bases, the J end lost 0 bases, and 7 bases lay between the germline ends. The germline gives CDR1 SGDLS, CDR2 YYNGEE. The CDR3 loop spans 15 amino acids. The DNA for the CDR3 is TGTGCCAGCAGCGTAGAACAGATCTCCTACAATGAGCAGTTCTTC. It encodes CASSVEQISYNEQFF.

The V gene is TRBV5-5, the J gene TRBJ1-1, with a tentative D call TRBD1 (5 bases). V was clipped by 2 bases and J by 1 base, with 6 bases between them. Germline V lookup: CDR1 SGHKS, CDR2 YYEKEE (reference sequence). The CDR3 consists of 13 residues. This CDR3 reads CASSFTGNTEAFF. The DNA for the CDR3 is TGTGCCAGCAGCTTTACAGGGAACACTGAAGCTTTCTTT.

This rearrangement joins TRBV19 to TRBJ2-7; 7 bases agree with TRBD1. Germline V gene data show CDR1 as LNHDA and CDR2 as SQIVND (reference sequence). The CDR3 sequence is 13 residues long. Trimming removed 3 bases from V and 4 bases from J; junction bases left unmatched: 3. Here the CDR3 reads CASSIEGAYEQYF. CDR3 DNA: TGTGCCAGTAGTATTGAGGGGGCTTACGAGCAGTACTTC.

This clone was detected only once. The chain has TRBV4-1 and TRBJ1-3; 9 nucleotides align to TRBD1. The CDR3 spans 13 residues. Germline-derived CDR1 and CDR2 are MGHRA and YSYEKL. V shed 6 bases, J shed 8 bases, and the junction held 5 bases outside the gene matches. The CDR3 reads CASSPGQGDTIYF. CDR3 bases: TGCGCCAGCAGTCCGGGACAGGGAGACACCATATATTTT.

J is TRBJ2-1 and V is TRBV2; unclear D gene. The germline CDR1 and CDR2 sequences are SNHLY and FYNNEI. Trimming stripped 0 bases from V and 2 bases from J, with 14 bases between. The CDR3 length is 17 residues. The CDR3 region has the DNA TGTGCCAGCAGTGAAGCGTTCCCCGGAGCCGCCTACAATGAGCAGTTCTTC. It yields the protein CASSEAFPGAAYNEQFF. Filled out from reference TRBV2 and TRBJ2-1, the complete variable domain reads EPEVTQTPSHQVTQMGQEVILRCVPISNHLYFYWYRQILGQKVEFLVSFYNNEISEKSEIFDDQFSVERPDGSNFTLKIRSTKLEDSAMYFCASSEAFPGAAYNEQFFGPGTRLTVL.

The chain links TRBV4-1 to TRBJ2-7; TRBD1 matches at 7 bases. The CDR3 consists of 14 residues. With V trimmed by 1 base and J by 5 bases, 5 bases remained unmatched. The germline CDR1 and CDR2 sequences are MGHRA and YSYEKL. CDR3 region: CASSQVGQDHEQYF. Written as DNA, the CDR3 is TGCGCCAGCAGCCAAGTTGGACAGGACCACGAGCAGTACTTC.

V usage is TRBV30 and J usage is TRBJ1-1; D is perhaps TRBD1 (6 bases). CDR1 GTSNPN and CDR2 SVGIG come from the germline V gene (reference sequence). The CDR3 is 15 amino acids. Trimming left V 1 base short and J 0 bases short, with 12 bases between. The CDR3 sequence: CAWSALGAVNTEAFF. The CDR3, as DNA: TGTGCCTGGAGTGCCCTGGGGGCTGTGAACACTGAAGCTTTCTTT.

There are a few counts of this clone. The junction does not match germline at one end; this may be a read error. The chain is built from TRBV7-9 and TRBJ2-1; 12 bases match TRBD2. The germline V gene encodes CDR1 SEHNR and CDR2 FQNEAQ (reference sequence). This CDR3 has 16 amino acids. CDR3 bases: TGTTCCAGCAGCTTAGGACTAGCGGGACCTTACAATGAGCAGTTCTTC. It specifies CSSSLGLAGPYNEQFF.

The V gene is TRBV6-5, the J gene TRBJ2-1, with 10 bases identical to TRBD2. Germline V gives CDR1 MNHEY, CDR2 SVGAGI. V trimming: 1 base; J trimming: 9 bases; junction bases outside the gene matches: 9. The CDR3 loop spans 16 amino acids. In DNA form, the CDR3 reads TGTGCCAGCAGTTACTTACATGCTAGCGGGAGAGGTGAGCAGTTCTTC. Protein sequence: CASSYLHASGRGEQFF.

The gene calls are TRBV30 and TRBJ1-5; 8 bases agree with TRBD1. J gave up 6 bases and V 5 bases, and 6 bases lay outside the gene matches. This CDR3 is built from 13 residues. The V gene's germline CDR1 is GTSNPN and CDR2 SVGIG (reference sequence). This chain's CDR3 is CAWDRGGGQPQHF. The CDR3 DNA reads as TGTGCCTGGGACAGGGGAGGAGGTCAGCCCCAGCATTTT.

V is TRBV5-1 and J is TRBJ1-1; 7 bases line up with TRBD1. The CDR3 runs 16 residues. In germline, CDR1 is SGHRS, CDR2 YFSETQ. Germline trimming cut 0 bases from V and 1 base from J; bases unmatched to any gene: 6. CDR3 protein: CASSLATGFGNTEAFF. CDR3 coding DNA: TGCGCCAGCAGCTTGGCGACAGGGTTCGGGAACACTGAAGCTTTCTTT.

V gene TRBV4-2 combines with J gene TRBJ2-1; 11 positions agree with TRBD2. The CDR3 spans 16 residues. CDR1 is LGHNA, CDR2 YNFKEQ, per germline. V dropped 3 bases and J dropped 5; count of bases not matched to a gene: 6. The CDR3 DNA reads as TGTGCCAGCAGCCACACTAGCGGGAGTAACAACAATGAGCAGTTCTTC. It codes for CASSHTSGSNNNEQFF.

This chain uses TRBV10-3 with TRBJ2-1, with unresolved D. This CDR3 contains 11 residues. Germline-derived CDR1 and CDR2 are ENHRY and SYGVKD. Trimming took 0 bases from V and 8 from J, leaving 2 bases between them. In DNA form, the CDR3 reads TGTGCCATCAGTGAGTCCTATGAGCAGTTCTTC. Residues: CAISESYEQFF.

The gene calls are TRBV27 and TRBJ2-3; 12 nucleotides agree with TRBD2. Germline loops: CDR1 MNHEY, CDR2 SMNVEV (reference sequence). This CDR3 is 15 amino acids long. The J segment lost 6 bases and the V segment lost 7 bases, leaving 8 bases of the junction unmatched. The CDR3 spells CASIALAGGRDTQYF. In nucleotides, the CDR3 is TGTGCCAGCATCGCTCTAGCGGGGGGGCGGGATACGCAGTATTTT.

CDR3 sequence: CASSRDREGSGYTF. For the CDR3, the DNA is TGCGCCAGCAGCCGAGACAGGGAAGGGTCTGGCTACACCTTC. The rearrangement uses TRBV4-3 and TRBJ1-2; 7 positions agree with TRBD1. The CDR3 length is 14 residues. Trimming took 4 bases from V and 7 from J; bases not matched to a gene: 9. Germline V gene lookup returns CDR1 LGHNA and CDR2 YSLEER.

The chain uses TRBV29-1 and TRBJ2-2; the D gene is possibly TRBD1 (5 bases). CDR1 and CDR2 (germline): SQVTM, ANQGSEA. CDR3 length: 13 amino acids. Trimming left V 4 bases short and J 0 bases short, with 6 bases between. The CDR3, as DNA: TGCAGCGTTGCAGGGACGAACACCGGGGAGCTGTTTTTT. It encodes CSVAGTNTGELFF.